Sequencing of this T cell receptor beta chain was carried out in a study of siplizumab effects on memory and regulatory T cells. Per germline, CDR1 SGHRS and CDR2 YFSETQ. The CDR3 is made up of 13 amino acids. V lost 4 bases, J lost 4 bases, and 9 bases lay in between. TCRdb's copy holds only in-frame clones and misses some; the assay was immunoSEQ multiplex PCR. The table includes more than 85,000 clones, around 92% detected once. Overall study results and limits: Roughly 75-96% of dividing CD4+ or CD8+ clones were without an attributable naive or memory phenotype. Alloreactive sequences that could be traced to unstimulated CD4+ memory cells showed a significant reduction under siplizumab. Researchers could map only a minor fraction of alloreactive clones to unstimulated subsets. Versus roughly 27% in controls, the mappable alloreactive CD4+ clones averaged approximately 64% Treg-derived with siplizumab.

A few counts support this clone. As yet, its antigen is unknown. The clonotype was recovered from a human donor in good health. The sample consisted of Tregs sorted from blood. The chain uses TRBV5-1 and TRBJ1-5; no clear D gene. The CDR3 bases are TGCGCCAGCAGCCTCGACGAAAATCAGCCCCAGCATTTT. Translating it yields CASSLDENQPQHF.